This entry lists 12 T cell receptor beta chains sequenced from one sample in a study of blood T cell repertoires in COVID-19. Sequencing was performed with immunoSEQ multiplex PCR; in TCRdb, only in-frame clones are kept and a portion is missing. Counted here are more than 70,000 clones, about 80% occurring once; the ten biggest clones make up 10%. The specimen was peripheral blood. The receptors were sampled from a woman between 70 and 85 years old with acute or convalescent COVID-19.

This clone was picked up one time. The genes are TRBV5-4 and TRBJ2-3; no clear D. This CDR3 is built from 15 residues. The V and J ends lost 4 bases and 3 bases respectively, with 15 bases between them. Germline CDR1 reads SGHNT; CDR2 reads YYREEE (reference sequence). The CDR3 bases are TGTGCCAGCAGCGGCCCCCCTAGGCCGACAGATACGCAGTATTTT. It yields the protein CASSGPPRPTDTQYF.

The V call is TRBV5-8, the J call TRBJ1-3; perhaps TRBD1 as D (5 bases). Germline V gene data show CDR1 as SGHTS and CDR2 as YDEGEE. The CDR3 has 15 residues. Trimming took off 4 bases at V and 2 bases at J, with 13 bases between the two ends. CDR3 nucleotides: TGTGCCAGCAGCCTGTTTGGGGGGACTGGAAACACCATATATTTT. Translating gives CASSLFGGTGNTIYF. The full variable domain, with the rest looked up from reference TRBV5-8 and TRBJ1-3, is EAGVTQSPTHLIKTRGQQATLRCSPISGHTSVYWYQQALGLGLQFLLWYDEGEERNRGNFPPRFSGRQFPNYSSELNVNALELEDSALYLCASSLFGGTGNTIYFGEGSWLTVV.

The chain recombines TRBV11-1 with TRBJ2-1; 12 bases map to TRBD1. Per germline, CDR1 SGHAT and CDR2 FQDESV (reference sequence). This CDR3 is built from 15 residues. The J segment lost 7 bases and the V segment lost 4 bases, leaving 5 bases of the junction unmatched. The CDR3 spells CASSSGQGAGNEQFF. The CDR3 nucleotides read TGTGCCAGCAGCTCGGGACAGGGGGCTGGTAATGAGCAGTTCTTC.

The table lists this clone with a count of one. The genes are TRBV4-1 and TRBJ2-7; D might be TRBD2 (6 bases). The CDR3 is 15 amino acids. Per the germline V gene, CDR1 is MGHRA and CDR2 is YSYEKL. Trimming removed 1 base at V and 2 bases at J, with 12 bases between. CDR3 sequence: CASSQAWGLPYEQYF. The CDR3 DNA sequence: TGCGCCAGCAGCCAAGCTTGGGGACTCCCCTACGAGCAGTACTTC.

The chain joins TRBV5-1 to TRBJ2-1, with 11 nucleotides matching TRBD2. The germline V gene encodes CDR1 SGHRS and CDR2 YFSETQ. Trimming at V came to 0 bases and at J to 2 bases, leaving 1 base not matched to a gene. CDR3 size: 16 residues. In DNA form, the CDR3 reads TGCGCCAGCAGCTTGGTAGCGGGAGGGCCCTACAATGAGCAGTTCTTC. It yields the protein CASSLVAGGPYNEQFF.

The chain recombines TRBV3-1 (or the pseudogene TRBV3-2) with TRBJ1-4, with D possibly matching TRBD1 (6 bases). The V gene lost 1 base and the J gene lost 7 bases, with 13 bases spanning the gap. CDR3 length equals 15 residues. CDR1 is LGHDT and CDR2 is YNNKEL in the germline V gene (reference sequence). CDR3 residues: CASSQAGGNSEKLFF. CDR3 nucleotide sequence: TGTGCCAGCAGCCAAGCGGGGGGCAATAGTGAAAAACTGTTTTTT.

The chain combines TRBV2 with TRBJ2-7; 13 nucleotides align to TRBD2. V dropped 8 bases and J dropped 6; count of bases not matched to a gene: 4. The CDR3 has 13 residues. Germline CDR1 and CDR2: SNHLY and FYNNEI. This chain's CDR3 is CASGLAGAREQYF. In DNA form, the CDR3 reads TGTGCCAGCGGACTAGCGGGAGCGCGCGAGCAGTACTTC. The full variable domain, its missing parts supplied by reference TRBV2 and TRBJ2-7, is EPEVTQTPSHQVTQMGQEVILRCVPISNHLYFYWYRQILGQKVEFLVSFYNNEISEKSEIFDDQFSVERPDGSNFTLKIRSTKLEDSAMYFCASGLAGAREQYFGPGTRLTVT.

This rearrangement joins TRBV4-1 to TRBJ2-1, with D perhaps TRBD1 (6 bases). The germline V gene encodes CDR1 MGHRA and CDR2 YSYEKL. The length of the CDR3 is 13 residues. Trimming pared 3 bases from V and 4 bases from J, leaving 7 bases between. CDR3 loop: CASSHGQYNEQFF. The CDR3 region has the DNA TGCGCCAGCAGCCACGGACAGTACAATGAGCAGTTCTTC.

This chain links TRBV9 with TRBJ2-1; TRBD1 matches 9 bases. The ends lost 0 bases at V and 9 bases at J; junction bases unmatched: 7. This CDR3 has 15 residues. CDR1 is SGDLS, CDR2 YYNGEE, per germline. The CDR3 loop reads CASSVDRQGVGEQFF. In DNA form, the CDR3 reads TGTGCCAGCAGCGTAGACAGACAGGGGGTCGGTGAGCAGTTCTTC.

The V gene is TRBV4-2, the J gene TRBJ2-2; D remains ambiguous. Germline CDR1 and CDR2: LGHNA and YNFKEQ. The CDR3 consists of 16 residues. The germline V and J ends were trimmed by 1 base and 1 base, with 10 bases remaining between them. The CDR3 sequence: CASSQGLNRNTGELFF. Written as DNA, the CDR3 is TGTGCCAGCAGCCAAGGTCTAAATAGGAACACCGGGGAGCTGTTTTTT.

This rearrangement joins TRBV7-2 to TRBJ2-3; TRBD1 agrees at 8 bases. The germline gives CDR1 SGHTA, CDR2 FQGNSA. CDR3 size: 15 residues. V lost 6 bases and J lost 1; bases outside the gene matches: 6. The CDR3 DNA sequence: TGTGCCAGCAGTCCTGACAGGGGCCGCACAGATACGCAGTATTTT. Translation gives CASSPDRGRTDTQYF. The full variable domain, completed using reference TRBV7-2 and TRBJ2-3, is GAGVSQSPSNKVTEKGKDVELRCDPISGHTALYWYRQSLGQGLEFLIYFQGNSAPDKSGLPSDRFSAERTGGSVSTLTIQRTQQEDSAVYLCASSPDRGRTDTQYFGPGTRLTVL.

In its sample, this clone was seen a few times. The chain joins TRBV18 to TRBJ1-2; 7 bases line up with TRBD1. V dropped 5 bases and J dropped 3; count of bases not matched to a gene: 6. This CDR3 is 14 amino acids long. Germline values: CDR1 KGHSH, CDR2 LQKENI. The CDR3 DNA reads TGTGCCAGCTCATTGACAGGGACAGACTATGGCTACACCTTC. It encodes CASSLTGTDYGYTF.